These 3 T cell receptor beta chains were sequenced from one sample in a study of CD8 T cells in ankylosing spondylitis (dated by TCRdb to about 2017). Library preparation used 5' RACE. TCRdb records Illumina HiSeq 2500 as the sequencer. In TCRdb, the public reads were trimmed at Q25 with fastp and aligned with MiXCR, with productive beta chains retained. Entries are consolidated by CDR3 protein sequence, retaining the most common genes and DNA. The sample yields 130,000 or so distinct CDR3 sequences; 17% were counted once. 25% to 40% of the sample lies in the top ten. No antigen has been assigned to these receptors. What the study reported, not specific to this receptor: Blood from ankylosing spondylitis patients appeared to be characterized by a TCR beta motif composed of roughly eight highly homologous amino acid variants.

The source material was blood, either unsorted or a sorted T cell fraction (not recorded which). The receptors were gathered from a male donor with ankylosing spondylitis.

There are a few counts of this clonotype. Here the CDR3 reads CASSVESGGQGSYEQYF. CDR3 bases: TGTGCCAGCAGCGTAGAGAGTGGGGGACAGGGATCCTACGAGCAGTACTTC. This chain connects TRBV9 to TRBJ2-7, with 9 positions matching TRBD1. The CDR3 runs to 17 residues. After removal of 0 bases from V and 1 base from J, the junction contained 8 bases not matched to a gene. Germline V CDR1 and CDR2: SGDLS, YYNGEE.

This clonotype was detected a few times. This rearrangement joins TRBV9 to TRBJ2-1, with D tentatively TRBD2 (5 bases). The CDR3 runs to 13 residues. The V gene's germline CDR1 is SGDLS and CDR2 YYNGEE. Trimming stripped 2 bases from V and 8 bases from J, with 11 bases between. DNA for the CDR3: TGTGCCAGCAGCGTCGTAAACGGGGATGAGCAGTTCTTC. It yields the protein CASSVVNGDEQFF.

Only a few counts were recorded for this clonotype. The chain's CDR3 is CASSFADDGGSSYEQYF. The CDR3 DNA reads as TGTGCCAGCAGTTTTGCCGATGACGGGGGAAGCTCCTACGAGCAGTACTTC. The rearrangement uses TRBV28 and TRBJ2-7; weak D call: TRBD2 (6 bases). V lost 3 bases and J 0 bases, leaving 18 bases between the germline ends. This CDR3 contains 17 residues. Germline-derived CDR1 and CDR2 are MDHEN and SYDVKM.